This T cell receptor (beta chain) was observed in a study of CD8+ T cells in alopecia areata. Following extraction, RNA underwent reverse transcription to cDNA, which served as the sequencing template. Profiled with immunoSEQ multiplex PCR; TCRdb holds only in-frame clones, not every one. The sample includes over 95,000 clones, more than 55% of them seen just once. Treatment indicated: oral pan-JAK inhibitor, 5-10 mg twice daily. Alopecia areata patients provided lesional scalp punch biopsies and peripheral blood, both collected for the study. V shed 0 bases, J shed 5 bases, and the junction held 8 bases outside the gene matches. From germline, CDR1 is SGHRS and CDR2 YFSETQ. CDR3 length: 16 amino acids.

V is TRBV5-1 and J is TRBJ2-3; the match to TRBD2 covers 8 bases. This sequence was found in a human donor with alopecia areata. Material: CD8+ T cells sorted from blood, obtained at week 4, from a patient treated with tofacitinib. This CDR3 reads CASSLDTLAGLDTQYF. For the CDR3, the DNA is TGCGCCAGCAGCTTGGATACATTAGCGGGATTAGATACGCAGTATTTT.